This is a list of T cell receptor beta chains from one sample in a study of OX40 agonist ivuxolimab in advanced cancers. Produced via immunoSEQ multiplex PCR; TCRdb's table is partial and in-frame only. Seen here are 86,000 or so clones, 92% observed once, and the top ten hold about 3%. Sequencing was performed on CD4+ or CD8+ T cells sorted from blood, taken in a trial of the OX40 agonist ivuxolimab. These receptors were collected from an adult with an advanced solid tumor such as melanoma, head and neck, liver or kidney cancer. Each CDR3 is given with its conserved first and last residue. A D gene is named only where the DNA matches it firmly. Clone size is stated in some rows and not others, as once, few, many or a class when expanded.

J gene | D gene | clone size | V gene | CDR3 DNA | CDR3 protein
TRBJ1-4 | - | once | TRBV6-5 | TGTGCCAGCAGGCCTCGACCGGGGGAAAAACTGTTTTTT | CASRPRPGEKLFF
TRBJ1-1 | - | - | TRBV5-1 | TGCGCCAGCAGCTTAATGGAAAGCACTGAAGCTTTCTTT | CASSLMESTEAFF
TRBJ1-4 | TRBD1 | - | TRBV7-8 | TGTGCCAGCAGCCTCCGGGACAGTGAAAAACTGTTTTTT | CASSLRDSEKLFF
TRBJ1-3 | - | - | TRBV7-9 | TGTGCCAGCAGCTTAGCAGTAACTGGAAACACCATATATTTT | CASSLAVTGNTIYF
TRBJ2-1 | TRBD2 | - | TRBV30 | TGTGCCTGGAGTAGCGGGAGGGGCTTGAATGAGCAGTTCTTC | CAWSSGRGLNEQFF
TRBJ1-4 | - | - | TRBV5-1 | TGCGCCAGCAGCTTGGATCCCCACCGGGGTGAAAAACTGTTTTTT | CASSLDPHRGEKLFF
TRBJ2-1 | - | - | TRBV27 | TGTGCCAGCACCCCCTTCTCCTCGCGGAGCTCCTACAATGAGCAGTTCTTC | CASTPFSSRSSYNEQFF
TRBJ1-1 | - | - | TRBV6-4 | TGTGCCAGCAGTGTAGACATGAACACTGAAGCTTTCTTT | CASSVDMNTEAFF
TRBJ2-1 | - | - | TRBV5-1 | TGCGCCAAACCCCTAGGCGGGAATGAGCAGTTCTTC | CAKPLGGNEQFF
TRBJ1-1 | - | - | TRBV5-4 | TGTGCCAGCAGCTCGGAGGGGGGCCAGAACACTGAAGCTTTCTTT | CASSSEGGQNTEAFF
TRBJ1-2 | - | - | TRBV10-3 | TGTGCCATCAGTGAGTCGGACGGTTACTATGGCTACACCTTC | CAISESDGYYGYTF
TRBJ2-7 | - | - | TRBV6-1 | TGTGCCAGCAGTGAACCGACAGGGAGGTTGGTCTCGGAGCAGTACTTC | CASSEPTGRLVSEQYF
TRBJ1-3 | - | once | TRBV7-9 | TGTGCCAGCAGCCTCCTACAAGGAAACACCATATATTTT | CASSLLQGNTIYF
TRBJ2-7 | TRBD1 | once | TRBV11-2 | TGTGCCAGCAGCTTAGTGGCAGGGGGCTCCTACGAGCAGTACTTC | CASSLVAGGSYEQYF
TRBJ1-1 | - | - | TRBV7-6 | TGTGCCAGCAGCTTAGCCCCGGCCTCTTGGGGAGCTTTCTTT | CASSLAPASWGAFF
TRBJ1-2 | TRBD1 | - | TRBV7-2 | TGTGCCAGCAGCCAACAGGGGGCGCAAGGTGGCTATGGCTACACCTTC | CASSQQGAQGGYGYTF
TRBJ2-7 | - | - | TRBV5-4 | TGTGCCAGCAGCTTCCGGGGTTCCTACGAGCAGTACTTC | CASSFRGSYEQYF
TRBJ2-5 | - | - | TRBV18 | TGTGCCAGCTCACCAACAGTAAGAGAGACCCAGTACTTC | CASSPTVRETQYF
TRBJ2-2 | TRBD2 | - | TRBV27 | TGTGCCAGCAGTTTGACCCGCCGGGGGGACACCGGGGAGCTGTTTTTT | CASSLTRRGDTGELFF
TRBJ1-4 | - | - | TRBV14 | TGTGCCAGCAGCCAATTGGGTGCAACTAATGAAAAACTGTTTTTT | CASSQLGATNEKLFF
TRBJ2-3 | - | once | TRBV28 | TGTGCCAGCACCCTGCGGGGCCCGGAAGATACGCAGTATTTT | CASTLRGPEDTQYF
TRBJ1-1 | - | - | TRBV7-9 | TGTGCCAGCAGCGTTAGTGGCAGCATGAACACTGAAGCTTTCTTT | CASSVSGSMNTEAFF
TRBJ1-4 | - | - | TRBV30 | TGTGCCTGGAGTCCAAAGGGCTTTCTCGAGGAAAAACTGTTTTTT | CAWSPKGFLEEKLFF
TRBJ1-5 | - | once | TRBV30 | - | CAWSQYFGGRGNQPQHF
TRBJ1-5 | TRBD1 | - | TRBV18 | TGTGCCAGCTCACCGGGACAGGGTTTCAGCAATCAGCCCCAGCATTTT | CASSPGQGFSNQPQHF
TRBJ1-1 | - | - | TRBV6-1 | TGTGCCAGCAGTCTCGACACCGTAGGGACTGAAGCTTTCTTT | CASSLDTVGTEAFF
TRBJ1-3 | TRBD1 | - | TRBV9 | TGTGCCAGCAGCGACCGGGACAGACTCTCTGGAAACACCATATATTTT | CASSDRDRLSGNTIYF
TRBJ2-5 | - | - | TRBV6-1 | TGTGCCAGCAGCCGACCCCCCAAAGAGACCCAGTACTTC | CASSRPPKETQYF
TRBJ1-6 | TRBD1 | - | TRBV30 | TGTGCCTGGAGTGCCCCAGAGGGACAGGGCCTACGGTCCTATAATTCACCCCTCCACTTT | CAWSAPEGQGLRSYNSPLHF
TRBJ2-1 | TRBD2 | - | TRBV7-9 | TGTGCCAGCAGCAGAAGCGGGAGAGGCTCCTACAATGAGCAGTTCTTC | CASSRSGRGSYNEQFF
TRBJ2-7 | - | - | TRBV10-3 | TGTGCCATCAGTGAGCTGCGGGGCTCCTACGAGCAGTACTTC | CAISELRGSYEQYF
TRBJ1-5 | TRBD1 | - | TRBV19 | TGTGCCAGTAGACGTTCAGCGAGCGGGACAGGGGGGGAGCCCCAGCATTTT | CASRRSASGTGGEPQHF
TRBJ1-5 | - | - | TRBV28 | TGTGTCAGCAGCCAAAACAGGGCAAGGGGCAATCAGCCCCAGCATTTT | CVSSQNRARGNQPQHF
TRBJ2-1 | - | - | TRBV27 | TGTGCCAGCAGTTCGACCTCTTTCGGCCCCCCGTTCTTC | CASSSTSFGPPFF
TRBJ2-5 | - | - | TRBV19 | TGTGCCAGTGGGAGACCTTCAGAGACCCAGTACTTC | CASGRPSETQYF
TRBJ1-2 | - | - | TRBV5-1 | TGCGCCAGCAGCTTGAGTCCCGGGAACTATGGCTACACCTTC | CASSLSPGNYGYTF
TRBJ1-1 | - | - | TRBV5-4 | TGTGCCAGCAGCTTGGACGGGGTGGCTTTCTTT | CASSLDGVAFF
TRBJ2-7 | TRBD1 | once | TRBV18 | TGTGCCAGCTCATCAACGGGACAGGGCTACGAGCAGTACTTC | CASSSTGQGYEQYF
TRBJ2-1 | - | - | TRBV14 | TGTGCCAGCAGCCAAGATAGAGGGGCGGGGATTATGGGCAATGAGCAGTTCTTC | CASSQDRGAGIMGNEQFF
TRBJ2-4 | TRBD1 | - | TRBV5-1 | TGCGCCAGCTCCGGGGGGGACAGGGGGCAAGGAAACATTCAGTACTTC | CASSGGDRGQGNIQYF
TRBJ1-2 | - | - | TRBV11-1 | TGTGCCAGCAGCTTAGCTCATCGGAGTACGACCGAAGGGGGCTACACCTTC | CASSLAHRSTTEGGYTF
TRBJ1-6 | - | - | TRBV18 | TGTGCCAGCTCACCACAGGCGGCGGGTTCACCCCTCCACTTT | CASSPQAAGSPLHF
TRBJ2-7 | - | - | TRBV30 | TGTGCCTGGGGGGCTCCCTACGAGCAGTACTTC | CAWGAPYEQYF
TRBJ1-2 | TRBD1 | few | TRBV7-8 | TGTGCCAGCAGCCACATCATCCTGGACAGGGTTAAGGGCTACACCTTC | CASSHIILDRVKGYTF
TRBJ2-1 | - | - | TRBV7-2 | TGTGCCAGCAGCCCTGGCCCGGCGGCAGGAGAGCAGTTCTTC | CASSPGPAAGEQFF
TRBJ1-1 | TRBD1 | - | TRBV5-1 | TGCGCCAGCAGCTGGGACAGCACTGAAGCTTTCTTT | CASSWDSTEAFF
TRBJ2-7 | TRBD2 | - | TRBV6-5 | TGTGCCAGCAGCGAGGGGACTAGCTTTGGGGAGCAGTACTTC | CASSEGTSFGEQYF